A selection of T cell receptor beta chains follows, all from one sample in a study of blood T cell repertoires in COVID-19. TCRdb's table, derived via immunoSEQ multiplex PCR, lists solely in-frame clones and lacks some. The data contain over 60,000 clones, 75% to 85% of them seen just once; the ten biggest clones take up 9.5% to 13%. The sequenced material came from peripheral blood. All receptors come from a man in his forties or fifties with COVID-19, enrolled during active disease. Each CDR3 is given with its conserved first and last residue. Fields, in order: CDR3 DNA, CDR3 protein, V gene, clone size, D gene, J gene. A D gene is named only where the DNA matches it firmly. Rows give clone size only sometimes, using once, few, many, or a class for an expanded clone.

TGTGCCAGCAGTGGACAGGGAAACACCATATATTTT CASSGQGNTIYF TRBV25-1 few - TRBJ1-3
TGTGCCAGCACTCGCGAGGCCGATGGGAACACTGAAGCTTTCTTT CASTREADGNTEAFF TRBV6-4 - - TRBJ1-1
TGTGCCAGCAGTGAGGGGGCGCGGAGCTCTGGGGCCAACGTCCTGACTTTC CASSEGARSSGANVLTF TRBV6-4 - - TRBJ2-6
TGCGCCAGCAGCTTTAAAGTAGGGGATGAGCAGTTCTTC CASSFKVGDEQFF TRBV5-1 - - TRBJ2-1
TGTGCCAGCAGTTTAGGAGGGGTGAGCGGGGAGCTGTTTTTT CASSLGGVSGELFF TRBV28 - - TRBJ2-2
TGTGCCAGCAGCATTAGGACTAGCGGGAGAATCACCGGGGAGCTGTTTTTT CASSIRTSGRITGELFF TRBV11-2 - TRBD2 TRBJ2-2
TGTGCCAGCAGTTCTACGGGGGCTGGGGCCAACGTCCTGACTTTC CASSSTGAGANVLTF TRBV7-6 - - TRBJ2-6
TGTGCCAGCCGTCCGGCGGCGAGCAATCAGCCCCAGCATTTT CASRPAASNQPQHF TRBV6-5 - - TRBJ1-5
TGTGCCAGCAGCTTAGATCGGTCGGGCCTCTACGGGGATGGCTACACCTTC CASSLDRSGLYGDGYTF TRBV7-2 - - TRBJ1-2
TGTGCCAGTAGTATTCCAGGGGACCATGGCTACACCTTC CASSIPGDHGYTF TRBV19 - - TRBJ1-2
TGTGCCAGCAGCGCCGTCCCTGGGGCCAACGTCCTGACTTTC CASSAVPGANVLTF TRBV9 - - TRBJ2-6
TGTGCCAGCTCACCAATAGGTGGCGGGGAGACCCAGTACTTC CASSPIGGGETQYF TRBV18 - - TRBJ2-5
TGTGCCACCAGTGATTCCAGGGGATCCTACGAGCAGTACTTC CATSDSRGSYEQYF TRBV24-1 once - TRBJ2-7
TGTGCCAGCAGCTTGCAGGGGAGCATGGGCAATGAGCAGTTCTTC CASSLQGSMGNEQFF TRBV11-3 - - TRBJ2-1
TGTGCCAGTAGTATCGCGGGCCGGGAGACCCAGTACTTC CASSIAGRETQYF TRBV19 - - TRBJ2-5
TGTGCCAGCAGTTACTCACAGGGTGCTGAAGCTTTCTTT CASSYSQGAEAFF TRBV6-6 few - TRBJ1-1
TGTGCCAGCAGCTATCGACGACAGGGAAATACGCAGTATTTT CASSYRRQGNTQYF TRBV13 - TRBD1 TRBJ2-3
TGTGCCAGCACTCCAGTGTTCCAAGAGACCCAGTACTTC CASTPVFQETQYF TRBV7-9 - - TRBJ2-5
TGTGCCAGCAGTTTAAGGGGCGTATACGAGCAGTACTTC CASSLRGVYEQYF TRBV27 - - TRBJ2-7
TGTGCCAGCAGCTTGGACAGGGTCCTCGACGAGCAGTACTTC CASSLDRVLDEQYF TRBV5-4 - - TRBJ2-7
TGCAGCGGATCGACAGGGGGCTCCGGGGAGCTGTTTTTT CSGSTGGSGELFF TRBV29-1 - TRBD1 TRBJ2-2
TGCGCCAGCAGCCAAGTACTAGCGGGAGGGCCAGATACGCAGTATTTT CASSQVLAGGPDTQYF TRBV4-3 few TRBD2 TRBJ2-3
TGTGCCAGCAGCTTGCGAAGCGGGAGTGAGGAGACCCAGTACTTC CASSLRSGSEETQYF TRBV11-3 - TRBD2 TRBJ2-5
TGTGCCACCGTTCCCGGGACAGGGGGAACCCACGAGCAGTACTTC CATVPGTGGTHEQYF TRBV15 - TRBD1 TRBJ2-7
TGTGCCAGCAGTTTATGGCAGGGACAGAAAAACATTCAGTACTTC CASSLWQGQKNIQYF TRBV28 - TRBD1 TRBJ2-4
TGTGCCAGCAGCTCCTTACTAGCGGGTGAGGCCTACGAGCAGTACTTC CASSSLLAGEAYEQYF TRBV7-9 - TRBD2 TRBJ2-7